This TCR delta chain was observed in a study of γδ T cells in repeated Plasmodium falciparum infection. Turning to the study itself: Donors were malaria-exposed Malian children or age- and gender-matched Australian children. Malian samples came from no-transmission periods or across acute febrile malaria episodes.

There are a few counts of this clone. This sequence is one base from a far larger clone and is likely a read error. The same CDR3 arises from other DNA sequences in this sample as well. Gammadelta T cells were flow-sorted from PBMC into Vgamma9/Vdelta2+ and Vdelta2-negative populations for bulk analysis. TCRdb reprocessed the multiplex PCR reads through CATT. The sample lists 80,000 to 95,000 delta-chain clones; under 1.5% were seen once. The CDR3 sequence is 16 residues long. Looked up from germline, CDR1 is GEAIGNYY and CDR2 is EKD. This chain connects TRDV2 to TRDJ1; 8 bases are shared with TRDD3. Here the J gene came from matching the DNA to germline, since TCRdb omits it. The sample was gamma-delta T cells from blood. The TCR sequence derives from a pool of human donors (malaria-infected and uninfected, not separated). CDR3 sequence reads: CACVWLGDPHTDKLIF. The CDR3 DNA is TGTGCCTGTGTTTGGCTGGGGGACCCTCACACCGACAAACTCATCTTT.